The 22 T cell receptor beta chains below all came from one sample that was sequenced in a study of T cells in Graves' hyperthyroidism and ophthalmopathy. TCR beta CDR3 region amplification was performed from RNA transcripts. First-round RT-PCR with HTBI primers amplified the TCR CDR3 region. MiXCR was run by TCRdb on the multiplex PCR reads, yielding one entry per CDR3 protein. The sample gives approximately 200,000 distinct CDR3 sequences, about a sixth of which show up once; around two fifths is in the top ten. Sequencing was performed on blood. These receptors came from a man aged 35 to 55 with Graves' hyperthyroidism.

The chain combines TRBV6-1 with TRBJ2-7; TRBD1 agrees at 7 bases. The CDR3 extends over 14 amino acids. V lost 10 bases and J lost 0; bases outside the gene matches: 9. Germline loops: CDR1 MNHNS, CDR2 SASEGT. The CDR3: CATRNGDSSYEQYF. The CDR3 DNA is TGTGCCACCAGGAATGGGGACAGCTCCTACGAGCAGTACTTC.

In this sample, this clonotype turned up a few times. Compared with germline, one end of the junction differs, possibly owing to a read error. The chain combines TRBV5-8 with TRBJ1-4; D may be TRBD1 (5 bases). CDR3 length: 16 residues. CDR1 and CDR2 (germline): SGHTS, YDEGEE. CDR3 DNA sequence: TGTGCCACCAGCCGCGCCGGCGGGGGAGGTAATGAAAAACTGTTTTTT. Translation: CATSRAGGGGNEKLFF.

Ten or more counts support this clonotype. This sequence joins TRBV20-1 and TRBJ1-5, with 9 positions matching TRBD1. CDR3 length equals 15 residues. After removal of 0 bases from V and 5 bases from J, the junction contained 5 bases not matched to a gene. The germline CDR1 and CDR2 sequences are DFQATT and SNEGSKA (reference sequence). Written as DNA, the CDR3 is TGCAGTGCTAGAGATCGGCGGACAGGGGATCAGCCCCAGCATTTT. This sequence encodes CSARDRRTGDQPQHF.

As regards this clonotype: Being one base from a much bigger clone, this may be a read error. Without the conserved terminal phenylalanine or tryptophan, this CDR3 likely stems from a read error. V and J are TRBV10-3 and TRBJ1-6, with no clear D. The CDR3 has 16 residues. The V end lost 2 bases, the J end lost 3 bases, and 11 bases lay between the germline ends. CDR1 is ENHRY and CDR2 is SYGVKD in the germline V gene. Here the CDR3 DNA reads TGTGCCATCAGTGAGGATTGGGTGAACTATAATTCACCCCTCCACCTT. This codes for CAISEDWVNYNSPLHL.

This clonotype has a count of ten or more. CDR3 sequence reads: CASSLGQGNEQYF. For the CDR3, the DNA is TGTGCCAGCAGTCTCGGACAGGGCAACGAGCAGTACTTC. The rearrangement joins TRBV28 to TRBJ2-7, with TRBD1 identical over 8 bases. Trimming cost V 5 bases and J 5 bases; bases outside gene matches: 5. The CDR3 loop spans 13 amino acids. Germline CDR1 and CDR2: MDHEN and SYDVKM.

The table lists this clonotype with many counts. This chain connects TRBV7-8 to TRBJ2-3; 7 nucleotides line up with TRBD2. The CDR3 is made up of 16 amino acids. Trimming cost V 6 bases and J 6 bases; bases outside gene matches: 15. The germline V gene has CDR1 SGHVS and CDR2 FQNEAQ. CDR3 in amino acids: CASSAPLRLGGDTQYF. The CDR3 region has the DNA TGTGCCAGCAGTGCTCCTTTGAGGCTGGGAGGGGATACGCAGTATTTT. The entire variable domain, with the rest obtained from reference TRBV7-8 and TRBJ2-3, is as follows: GAGVSQSPRYKVAKRGQDVALRCDPISGHVSLFWYQQALGQGPEFLTYFQNEAQLDKSGLPSDRFFAERPEGSVSTLKIQRTQQEDSAVYLCASSAPLRLGGDTQYFGPGTRLTVL.

The table lists this clonotype with many counts. V usage is TRBV2 and J usage is TRBJ2-3; 8 positions agree with TRBD2. This CDR3 spans 13 amino acids. The J segment lost 4 bases and the V segment lost 11 bases, leaving 8 bases of the junction unmatched. The germline V gene encodes CDR1 SNHLY and CDR2 FYNNEI. CDR3 DNA sequence: TGTGCCGGGGGCTACGGGGGGGCAGATACGCAGTATTTT. Translated, it gives CAGGYGGADTQYF.

This clonotype was detected ten times or more. The chain has TRBV7-9 and TRBJ1-4; D possibly corresponds to TRBD1 (5 bases). The length of the CDR3 is 15 residues. Per germline, CDR1 SEHNR and CDR2 FQNEAQ (reference sequence). The V end lost 4 bases, the J end lost 0 bases, and 9 bases lay between the germline ends. CDR3 sequence (DNA): TGTGCCAGCAGCTACGACAGTTCAACTAATGAAAAACTGTTTTTT. This gives the protein CASSYDSSTNEKLFF.

This clonotype was picked up many times. This chain joins TRBV2 and TRBJ2-3; 12 positions agree with TRBD2. V shed 5 bases, J shed 5 bases, and the junction held 5 bases outside the gene matches. Per germline, CDR1 SNHLY and CDR2 FYNNEI. The CDR3 is made up of 15 amino acids. CDR3 residues: CASSTLAGGQDTQYF. The CDR3 bases are TGTGCCAGCAGTACTCTAGCGGGGGGGCAAGATACGCAGTATTTT.

This clonotype was counted at least ten times. The chain uses TRBV27 and TRBJ1-1; D call uncertain. Per germline, CDR1 MNHEY and CDR2 SMNVEV (reference sequence). The CDR3 sequence is 14 residues long. With 2 bases removed from V and 5 bases from J, the gap between germline ends came to 12 bases. DNA for the CDR3: TGTGCCAGCAGTTTAACCGGGATCCGGACTGAAGCTTTCTTT. Amino acids: CASSLTGIRTEAFF.

There are many counts of this clonotype. The V gene is TRBV3-1, the J gene TRBJ1-2, with D possibly TRBD1 on 6 matching bases. Germline CDR1 and CDR2: LGHDT and YNNKEL (reference sequence). The V gene lost 6 bases and the J gene lost 4 bases, with 18 bases spanning the gap. The CDR3 has 15 amino acids. CDR3 protein: CASSSPNGQLYGYTF. Here the CDR3 DNA reads TGTGCCAGCAGTTCTCCTAATGGACAGCTCTATGGCTACACCTTC.

Ten or more counts support this clonotype. This rearrangement joins TRBV2 to TRBJ2-7; the D is unclear. From germline, CDR1 is SNHLY and CDR2 FYNNEI. The CDR3 is made up of 11 amino acids. V was cut by 5 bases and J by 4 bases, with 6 bases left in between. CDR3 bases: TGTGCCAGCAGTTACCTATACGAGCAGTACTTC. Translated, it gives CASSYLYEQYF.

The chain employs TRBV20-1 and TRBJ2-1, with TRBD2 identical over 9 bases. The CDR3 is 14 amino acids. Losses at the gene ends were 1 base for V and 10 bases for J; bases not matched to a gene: 8. Germline assignment: CDR1 DFQATT and CDR2 SNEGSKA (reference sequence). CDR3 sequence reads: CSARGLAGFKEQFF. CDR3 in DNA: TGCAGTGCTAGAGGGCTAGCGGGGTTCAAGGAGCAGTTCTTC.

Ten or more counts support this clonotype. The chain has TRBV12-3 or TRBV12-4 and TRBJ2-5; D is possibly TRBD1 or TRBD2 (6 bases each). Trimming left V 5 bases short and J 4 bases short, with 20 bases between. This CDR3 spans 16 amino acids. In DNA, the CDR3 is TGTGCCAGCAGTCCACCCAGTGGGGGGCCTGGAGAGACCCAGTACTTC. Encoded protein: CASSPPSGGPGETQYF.

In its sample, this clonotype was seen a few times. This chain joins TRBV7-6 and TRBJ1-5; TRBD1 is a possible D gene (5 bases). Germline CDR1 and CDR2: SGHVS and FNYEAQ. V lost 4 bases to trimming and J lost 0 bases, with 10 bases between them. This CDR3 contains 15 residues. Here the CDR3 DNA reads TGTGCCAGCAGCTCGACAGAGAATAGCAATCAGCCCCAGCATTTT. This gives the protein CASSSTENSNQPQHF. The full variable domain, with the rest looked up from reference TRBV7-6 and TRBJ1-5, is GAGVSQSPRYKVTKRGQDVALRCDPISGHVSLYWYRQALGQGPEFLTYFNYEAQQDKSGLPNDRFSAERPEGSISTLTIQRTEQRDSAMYRCASSSTENSNQPQHFGDGTRLSIL.

This clonotype was found many times. CDR3 bases: TGTGCCAGCAGCACACCGGCCAGGGGGTCCTACAATGAGCAGTTCTTC. As protein: CASSTPARGSYNEQFF. The gene calls are TRBV27 and TRBJ2-1; 7 nucleotides match TRBD1. CDR3 length equals 16 residues. Germline values: CDR1 MNHEY, CDR2 SMNVEV (reference sequence). J was trimmed by 1 base and V by 6 bases; bases with no gene match: 9.

At least ten counts were recorded for this clonotype. The genes are TRBV27 and TRBJ1-5; the D gene is possibly TRBD1 (6 bases). V shed 0 bases and J shed 2 bases, with 11 bases lying between them. Germline lookup yields CDR1 MNHEY and CDR2 SMNVEV (reference sequence). The CDR3 runs 16 residues. CDR3 residues: CASSLSWTVGNQPQHF. CDR3 DNA sequence: TGTGCCAGCAGTTTATCGTGGACAGTCGGCAATCAGCCCCAGCATTTT.

This clonotype was observed a single time. The chain is built from TRBV20-1 and TRBJ2-3; TRBD2 aligns across 8 bases. Trimming at V came to 4 bases and at J to 4 bases, leaving 4 bases not matched to a gene. CDR3 length: 13 amino acids. Per the germline V gene, CDR1 is DFQATT and CDR2 is SNEGSKA (reference sequence). The CDR3 reads CSANGGAADTQYF. For the CDR3, the DNA is TGCAGTGCTAACGGGGGGGCCGCAGATACGCAGTATTTT.

This clonotype was found a few times. This rearrangement joins TRBV6-1 to TRBJ1-1, with D tentatively TRBD1 (5 bases). This CDR3 spans 13 amino acids. Germline CDR1 and CDR2: MNHNS and SASEGT. V lost 5 bases and J lost 5, with 12 bases in between. The DNA for the CDR3 is TGTGCCAGCAGTCAGGGCCGGGTGACTGAAGCTTTCTTT. Translating it yields CASSQGRVTEAFF.

This clonotype occurred many times. The genes are TRBV2 and TRBJ2-3; TRBD1 matches 7 bases. Germline assignment: CDR1 SNHLY and CDR2 FYNNEI. The CDR3 loop spans 14 amino acids. V dropped 4 bases and J dropped 2; count of bases not matched to a gene: 3. The CDR3 bases are TGTGCCAGCAGTGGAACAGGGGCCACAGATACGCAGTATTTT. Its translation: CASSGTGATDTQYF.

V gene TRBV29-1 combines with J gene TRBJ2-7; maybe TRBD2 (5 bases). The germline V gene has CDR1 SQVTM and CDR2 ANQGSEA. The CDR3 is made up of 11 amino acids. V lost 0 bases to trimming and J lost 7 bases, with 7 bases between them. CDR3 loop: CSVEERAEQYF. Here the CDR3 DNA reads TGCAGCGTTGAAGAGAGGGCAGAGCAGTACTTC.

This clonotype came up a few times. The chain joins TRBV24-1 to TRBJ2-7; D may be TRBD1 (7 bases). The V end lost 4 bases, the J end lost 0 bases, and 12 bases lay between the germline ends. The CDR3 has 15 amino acids. The germline CDR1 and CDR2 sequences are KGHDR and SFDVKD. CDR3 nucleotides: TGTGCCACCAGTGACCAGGGGGGCCCCTCCTACGAGCAGTACTTC. Translated, it gives CATSDQGGPSYEQYF.